What follows is one T cell receptor (beta chain) and its context. Trimming removed 1 base from V and 2 bases from J; junction bases left unmatched: 12. Germline CDR1 is LNHNV and CDR2 is YYDKDF (reference sequence). The CDR3 has 18 residues. The data are from a study of T cell responses to AZD1222 COVID-19 vaccine. The data were produced by immunoSEQ multiplex PCR, yet TCRdb's version contains in-frame clones alone and is incomplete. The table records some 130,000 clones, 75% to 85% of them present only once. The sample here was peripheral blood, taken 28 days after the second dose of the MenACWY control vaccine. The receptor's source is an adult who received the MenACWY meningococcal vaccine as a control. This rearrangement joins TRBV15 to TRBJ2-5, with 8 bases identical to TRBD1. This CDR3 is CATSRVVRGQGGQETQYF. The DNA for the CDR3 is TGTGCCACCAGCAGAGTAGTCCGAGGACAGGGAGGACAAGAGACCCAGTACTTC.